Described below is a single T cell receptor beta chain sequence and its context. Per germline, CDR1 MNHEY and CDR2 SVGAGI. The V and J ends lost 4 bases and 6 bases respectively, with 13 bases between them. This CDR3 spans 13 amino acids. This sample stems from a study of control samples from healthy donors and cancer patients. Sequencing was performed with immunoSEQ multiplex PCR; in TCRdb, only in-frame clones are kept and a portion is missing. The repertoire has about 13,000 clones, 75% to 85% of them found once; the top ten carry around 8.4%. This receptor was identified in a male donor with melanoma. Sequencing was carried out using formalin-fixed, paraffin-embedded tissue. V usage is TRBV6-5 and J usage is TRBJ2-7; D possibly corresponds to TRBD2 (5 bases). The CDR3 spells CASSWVRGSEQYF. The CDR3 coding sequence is TGTGCCAGCAGTTGGGTACGTGGGAGCGAGCAGTACTTC.